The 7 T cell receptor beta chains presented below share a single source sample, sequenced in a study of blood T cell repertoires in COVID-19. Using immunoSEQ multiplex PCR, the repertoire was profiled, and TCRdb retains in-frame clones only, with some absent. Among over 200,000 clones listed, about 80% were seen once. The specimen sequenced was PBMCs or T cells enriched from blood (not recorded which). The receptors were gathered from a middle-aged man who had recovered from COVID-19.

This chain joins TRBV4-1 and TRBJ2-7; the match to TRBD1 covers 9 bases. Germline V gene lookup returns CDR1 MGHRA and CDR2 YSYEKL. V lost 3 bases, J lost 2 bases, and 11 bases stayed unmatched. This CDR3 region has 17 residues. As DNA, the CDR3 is TGCGCCAGCAGCCAGTACGCCGGGACAGGGCGCCCCTACGAGCAGTACTTC. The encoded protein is CASSQYAGTGRPYEQYF.

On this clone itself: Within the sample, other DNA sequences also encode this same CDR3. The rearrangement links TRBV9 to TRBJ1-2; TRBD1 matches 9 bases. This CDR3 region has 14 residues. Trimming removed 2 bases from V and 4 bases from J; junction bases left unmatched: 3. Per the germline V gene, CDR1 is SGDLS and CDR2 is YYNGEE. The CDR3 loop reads CASSVGQGLYGYTF. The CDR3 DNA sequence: TGTGCCAGCAGCGTGGGACAGGGCCTCTATGGCTACACCTTC.

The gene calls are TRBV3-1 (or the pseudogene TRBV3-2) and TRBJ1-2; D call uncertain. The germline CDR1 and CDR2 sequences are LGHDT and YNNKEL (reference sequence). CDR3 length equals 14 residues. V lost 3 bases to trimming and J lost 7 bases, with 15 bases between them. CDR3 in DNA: TGTGCCAGCAGCCACCGAGACATCCTCGGTGGCTACACCTTC. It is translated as CASSHRDILGGYTF.

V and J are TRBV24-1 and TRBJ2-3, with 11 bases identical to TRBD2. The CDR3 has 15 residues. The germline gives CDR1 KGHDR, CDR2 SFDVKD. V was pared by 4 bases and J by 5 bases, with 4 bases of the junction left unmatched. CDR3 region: CATSEATSGRDTQYF. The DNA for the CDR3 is TGTGCCACCAGTGAGGCAACTAGCGGGAGAGATACGCAGTATTTT.

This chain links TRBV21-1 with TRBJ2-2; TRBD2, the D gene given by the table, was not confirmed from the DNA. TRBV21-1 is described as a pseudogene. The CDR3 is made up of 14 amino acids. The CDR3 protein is CASSLGRGTGELFF. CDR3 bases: TGTGCCAGCAGCCTGGGCCGGGGGACCGGGGAGCTGTTTTTT.

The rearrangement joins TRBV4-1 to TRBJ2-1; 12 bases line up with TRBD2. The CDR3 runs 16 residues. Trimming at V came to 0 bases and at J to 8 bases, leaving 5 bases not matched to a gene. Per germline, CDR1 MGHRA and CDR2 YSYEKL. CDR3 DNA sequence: TGCGCCAGCAGCCAAGACCGGACTAGCGGGATGTATGAGCAGTTCTTC. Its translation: CASSQDRTSGMYEQFF.

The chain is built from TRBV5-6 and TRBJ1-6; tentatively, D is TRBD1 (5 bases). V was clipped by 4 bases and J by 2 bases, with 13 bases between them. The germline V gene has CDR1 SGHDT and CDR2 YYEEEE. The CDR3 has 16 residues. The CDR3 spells CASSDEGGAYNSPLHF. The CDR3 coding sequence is TGTGCCAGCAGCGATGAAGGAGGGGCCTATAATTCACCCCTCCACTTT.